This TCR beta chain came from a study of cytomegalovirus exposure and HLA in healthy donors. Study details: Within an early data release were about 85 million unique TCRs drawn from HLA-typed donors. Overall study results and limits: In an earlier analysis, most TCR beta V segments were productive about 87% or about 30% of the time.

PCR primers comprised 60 Vbeta and 13 Jbeta primers. Method: immunoSEQ multiplex PCR; TCRdb's copy keeps in-frame clones and lacks some. The sample records over 35,000 clones, approximately 77% being singletons. Though probably carrying unrecorded immune exposures, donors were nominally healthy at sampling. This CDR3 spans 15 amino acids. Germline V gene data show CDR1 as SNHLY and CDR2 as FYNNEI. Trimming took 2 bases from V and 10 from J, leaving 18 bases between them. Turning to this clone: The target antigen is unknown.

The J gene is TRBJ2-1, the V gene TRBV2; possible D gene TRBD1, 5 bases. Sequencing was carried out using PBMCs. The clonotype was recovered from a man in his thirties or forties in good health and CMV-seronegative. CDR3 sequence reads: CASSEKGPGVGEQFF. CDR3 sequence (DNA): TGTGCCAGCAGTGAAAAGGGGCCGGGCGTCGGGGAGCAGTTCTTC.